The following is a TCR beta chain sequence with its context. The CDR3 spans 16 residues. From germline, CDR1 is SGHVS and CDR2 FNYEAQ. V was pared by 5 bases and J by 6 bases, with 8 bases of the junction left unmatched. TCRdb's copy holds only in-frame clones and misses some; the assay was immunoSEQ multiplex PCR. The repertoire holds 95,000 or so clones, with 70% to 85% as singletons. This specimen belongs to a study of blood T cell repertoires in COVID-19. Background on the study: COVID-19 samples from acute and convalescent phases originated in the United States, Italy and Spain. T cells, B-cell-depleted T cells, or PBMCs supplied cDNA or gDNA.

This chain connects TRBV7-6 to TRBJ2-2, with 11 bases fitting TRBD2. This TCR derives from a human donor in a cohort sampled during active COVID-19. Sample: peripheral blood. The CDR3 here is CASSPVVAGGPGELFF. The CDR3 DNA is TGTGCCAGCAGCCCGGTTGTAGCGGGGGGGCCCGGGGAGCTGTTTTTT.